These 30 T cell receptor beta chains originate from one sample sequenced in a study of T cells in Graves' hyperthyroidism and ophthalmopathy (dated by TCRdb to the late 2010s). Receptor libraries were prepared by multiplex PCR. These reads were obtained on an Illumina HiSeq 2000. Amplification of TCR beta CDR3 regions was carried out from RNA transcripts. The TCR CDR3 was subjected to a first round of RT-PCR using the HTBI primer set and the Qiagen OneStep RT-PCR kit. TCRdb applied fastp at Q25 and MiXCR to the public reads, then kept only in-frame beta chains. CDR3 protein duplicates are merged, each entry listing the most common genes and DNA. The sample table contains hundreds of thousands of distinct CDR3 sequences; only one count was recorded for approximately 44% of them. Roughly 8.2% of the sample comes from the top ten. Material: peripheral blood or thyroid tissue (not recorded which). Source of these receptors: a woman between 18 and 29 years old with Graves' hyperthyroidism. Donor details come from another sample of the same person, matched by shared clones.

Ten or more counts support this clonotype. The chain carries TRBV7-9 and TRBJ2-5; no clear D. Germline values: CDR1 SEHNR, CDR2 FQNEAQ (reference sequence). The V end was cut by 3 bases, the J end by 9 bases, with 23 bases between. This CDR3 has 16 amino acids. Here the CDR3 reads CASSFGRTTEYPAQYF. CDR3 nucleotide sequence: TGTGCCAGCAGCTTTGGACGGACGACCGAGTATCCGGCCCAGTACTTC.

The chain couples TRBV12-3 or TRBV12-4 to TRBJ1-5, with D possibly TRBD1 on 5 matching bases. This CDR3 has 15 amino acids. Trimming pared 5 bases from V and 2 bases from J, leaving 13 bases between. The CDR3 DNA reads TGTGCCAGCAGTAAGGACAACGGGGGCAATCAGCCCCAGCATTTT. Translation: CASSKDNGGNQPQHF.

This clonotype occurred a few times. The chain combines TRBV7-9 with TRBJ2-7; 8 nucleotides align to TRBD2. With 4 bases clipped from V and 1 base from J, the junction kept 9 bases outside the gene matches. The CDR3 sequence is 16 residues long. Germline CDR1 SEHNR, CDR2 FQNEAQ (reference sequence). The CDR3 loop is CASSSAGERGSYEQYF. CDR3 bases: TGTGCCAGCAGCTCAGCTGGGGAGCGGGGGTCCTACGAGCAGTACTTC. Supplemented by reference TRBV7-9 and TRBJ2-7, the full variable domain reads DTGVSQNPRHKITKRGQNVTFRCDPISEHNRLYWYRQTLGQGPEFLTYFQNEAQLEKSRLLSDRFSAERPKGSFSTLEIQRTEQGDSAMYLCASSSAGERGSYEQYFGPGTRLTVT.

The V call is TRBV6-5, the J call TRBJ1-2; D may be TRBD1 (5 bases). The CDR3 has 15 residues. Germline V gene lookup returns CDR1 MNHEY and CDR2 SVGAGI. Trimming pared 5 bases from V and 8 bases from J, leaving 21 bases between. CDR3 sequence (DNA): TGTGCCAGCAGTATCAACCGAGACCAGGGTTACGGCTACACCTTC. This sequence encodes CASSINRDQGYGYTF.

For this clonotype: At one end the junction does not follow the germline gene, possibly because of a read error. The rearrangement joins TRBV10-3 to TRBJ1-2, with TRBD1 matching over 9 bases. CDR3 length: 13 amino acids. Looked up from germline, CDR1 is ENHRY and CDR2 is SYGVKD. The CDR3 is CASSANRGHGYTF. CDR3 nucleotide sequence: TGTGCCAGCAGTGCCAACAGGGGGCATGGCTACACCTTC.

The chain has TRBV2 and TRBJ1-1; 9 bases are shared with TRBD1. With 8 bases clipped from V and 1 base from J, the junction kept 17 bases outside the gene matches. This CDR3 is 18 amino acids long. CDR1 and CDR2 from the germline V gene are SNHLY and FYNNEI. Here the CDR3 DNA reads TGTGCCAGCTCACCACGTCTGGGACAGGGACTTAAGAACACTGAAGCTTTCTTT. This encodes CASSPRLGQGLKNTEAFF.

The V and J genes are TRBV7-3 and TRBJ2-2, with 10 bases aligning to TRBD1. V dropped 4 bases and J dropped 10; count of bases not matched to a gene: 9. CDR1 is SGHTA and CDR2 is FQGTGA in the germline V gene. The CDR3 is 15 residues long. CDR3 DNA sequence: TGTGCCAGCAGCTCCTGGGACAGGGGACCTCAGGAGCTGTTTTTT. Amino acid sequence: CASSSWDRGPQELFF.

This clonotype is a singleton in its sample. A much larger clone differs from this one at a single base, so this may be a read error. The chain joins TRBV25-1 to TRBJ1-2; 10 bases are shared with TRBD1. Germline lookup yields CDR1 MGHDK and CDR2 SYGVNS. The CDR3 covers 14 residues. The V and J ends lost 11 bases and 5 bases, in that order; junction bases with no gene match: 11. CDR3 protein: CAASESGQGYGYTF. CDR3 DNA: TGTGCCGCCAGTGAATCGGGACAGGGGTATGGCTACACCTTC.

This clonotype has a count of ten or more. V usage is TRBV7-9 and J usage is TRBJ2-7; D assignment may be TRBD1 or TRBD2 (5 bases each). The CDR3 spans 15 residues. CDR1 is SEHNR, CDR2 FQNEAQ, per germline (reference sequence). Trimming pared 3 bases from V and 2 bases from J, leaving 14 bases between. The CDR3 DNA reads as TGTGCCAGCAGCTTTGTGGGGACGGAGACCTACGAGCAGTACTTC. Translating it yields CASSFVGTETYEQYF.

The rearrangement uses TRBV20-1 and TRBJ1-1, with D hard to call. This CDR3 is 14 amino acids long. CDR1 and CDR2 (germline): DFQATT, SNEGSKA (reference sequence). Trimming removed 2 bases from V and 5 bases from J, with 15 bases in between. This CDR3 is CSARKSLWQTEAFF. The DNA for the CDR3 is TGCAGTGCTAGAAAGTCCCTATGGCAGACTGAAGCTTTCTTT.

This chain joins TRBV25-1 and TRBJ1-4; 8 bases fit TRBD1. The V gene end was trimmed by 8 bases and the J gene end by 7 bases; junction bases not matched to a gene: 6. Germline CDR1 MGHDK, CDR2 SYGVNS. The CDR3 runs to 13 residues. CDR3 DNA sequence: TGTGCCAGCGTTCAGACAGGGGTTGAAAAACTGTTTTTT. Residues: CASVQTGVEKLFF.

This clonotype was seen more than once but under ten times. The V call is TRBV7-8, the J call TRBJ1-4; possible D gene TRBD1, 6 bases. The CDR3 length is 14 residues. Trimming shortened V by 6 bases and J by 8 bases, and 16 bases separated the two germline ends. CDR1 is SGHVS and CDR2 is FQNEAQ in the germline V gene. This CDR3 reads CASRPNGGREKLFF. CDR3 coding DNA: TGTGCCAGCAGACCAAACGGGGGGCGGGAAAAACTGTTTTTT. Filled out from reference TRBV7-8 and TRBJ1-4, the complete variable domain reads GAGVSQSPRYKVAKRGQDVALRCDPISGHVSLFWYQQALGQGPEFLTYFQNEAQLDKSGLPSDRFFAERPEGSVSTLKIQRTQQEDSAVYLCASRPNGGREKLFFGSGTQLSVL.

The chain uses TRBV2 and TRBJ2-5; TRBD1 might be the D (5 bases). The CDR3 consists of 13 residues. Trimming shortened V by 2 bases and J by 5 bases, and 9 bases separated the two germline ends. Per germline, CDR1 SNHLY and CDR2 FYNNEI. In DNA form, the CDR3 reads TGTGCCAGCAGTGAAAGGGGCGGCGAGACCCAGTACTTC. It translates to CASSERGGETQYF.

The V and J genes are TRBV25-1 and TRBJ1-4, with D perhaps matching TRBD1 (5 bases). The ends were cut back, 5 bases at V and 5 bases at J, with 15 bases in the middle. Germline V gene lookup returns CDR1 MGHDK and CDR2 SYGVNS. This CDR3 has 15 residues. The CDR3 DNA reads TGTGCCAGCAGTTATCCCCCGGGGCTGAATGAAAAACTGTTTTTT. It translates to CASSYPPGLNEKLFF. The whole variable domain, filled in from reference TRBV25-1 and TRBJ1-4, reads EADIYQTPRYLVIGTGKKITLECSQTMGHDKMYWYQQDPGMELHLIHYSYGVNSTEKGDLSSESTVSRIRTEHFPLTLESARPSHTSQYLCASSYPPGLNEKLFFGSGTQLSVL.

As regards this clonotype: A read error may be the cause here, since a much bigger clone is one base away. V and J are TRBV7-9 and TRBJ2-6, with D uncertain. This CDR3 region has 17 residues. Trimming removed 5 bases at V and 0 bases at J, with 14 bases between. Looked up from germline, CDR1 is SEHNR and CDR2 is FQNEAQ (reference sequence). CDR3 sequence reads: CASSPRMRNSGANVLTF. CDR3 nucleotides: TGTGCCAGCAGCCCGAGGATGAGGAACTCTGGGGCCAACGTCCTGACTTTC.

CDR3 DNA: TGTGCCAGTAGTATCCAGGGGGTTGTCACCGGGGAGCTGTTTTTT. Translated, it gives CASSIQGVVTGELFF. This rearrangement joins TRBV19 to TRBJ2-2, with 7 bases that match TRBD1. This CDR3 is built from 15 residues. Germline CDR1 LNHDA, CDR2 SQIVND (reference sequence). V lost 3 bases, J lost 4 bases, and 5 bases stayed unmatched.

The chain links TRBV7-9 to TRBJ2-5; TRBD1 agrees at 10 bases. The CDR3 consists of 16 residues. After removal of 8 bases from V and 2 bases from J, the junction contained 11 bases not matched to a gene. Germline V gene lookup returns CDR1 SEHNR and CDR2 FQNEAQ (reference sequence). The CDR3 region is CASRPRGTGAQETQYF. The CDR3 nucleotides are TGTGCCAGCCGCCCAAGGGGGACAGGGGCTCAAGAGACCCAGTACTTC.

This clonotype was recorded at least ten times. V and J are TRBV2 and TRBJ2-2; 7 bases map to TRBD1. The CDR3 is 16 residues long. With V trimmed by 6 bases and J by 0 bases, 7 bases remained unmatched. Germline V gene lookup returns CDR1 SNHLY and CDR2 FYNNEI. The CDR3 reads CASSRVGTANTGELFF. The DNA for the CDR3 is TGTGCCAGCAGCCGAGTCGGGACAGCGAACACCGGGGAGCTGTTTTTT.

This clonotype was seen repeatedly, ten times or more. The chain couples TRBV29-1 to TRBJ1-1; D unclear. The CDR3 is 12 amino acids. The germline V and J ends were trimmed by 0 bases and 1 base, with 3 bases remaining between them. Per the germline V gene, CDR1 is SQVTM and CDR2 is ANQGSEA. This CDR3 reads CSVEDQNTEAFF. The CDR3 region has the DNA TGCAGCGTTGAAGATCAGAACACTGAAGCTTTCTTT.

This clonotype was seen many times. A read error may produce the germline difference seen at one junction end. The V call is TRBV5-1, the J call TRBJ2-7, with 8 positions matching TRBD2. CDR1 SGHRS and CDR2 YFSETQ come from the germline V gene. This CDR3 contains 12 residues. The CDR3: CASSLAGSEQYF. In DNA form, the CDR3 reads TGTGCCAGCAGCTTAGCGGGGAGCGAGCAGTACTTC. The whole variable domain, remainder taken from reference TRBV5-1 and TRBJ2-7, is KAGVTQTPRYLIKTRGQQVTLSCSPISGHRSVSWYQQTPGQGLQFLFEYFSETQRNKGNFPGRFSGRQFSNSRSEMNVSTLELGDSALYLCASSLAGSEQYFGPGTRLTVT.

The CDR3 sequence is CATDTPGGLGYTF. The CDR3 DNA sequence: TGTGCCACGGACACCCCAGGGGGCCTTGGCTACACCTTC. The J gene is TRBJ1-2, the V gene TRBV7-9, with TRBD1 matching 8 bases. The junction had 11 bases not matched to a gene; V was cut back by 10 bases and J by 7 bases. The CDR3 spans 13 residues. Germline values: CDR1 SEHNR, CDR2 FQNEAQ (reference sequence).

The table lists this clonotype with many counts. The rearrangement links TRBV7-2 to TRBJ1-5, with D perhaps matching TRBD1 (5 bases). There are 15 residues in the CDR3. CDR1 is SGHTA, CDR2 FQGNSA, per germline. V was cut by 1 base and J by 1 base, with 8 bases left in between. CDR3 sequence reads: CASSLVRASNQPQHF. DNA of the CDR3: TGTGCCAGCAGCTTAGTCAGGGCAAGCAATCAGCCCCAGCATTTT.

This clonotype was detected once. Written as DNA, the CDR3 is TGCGCCAGCAGCTTGGCCACCGGATTCTTAGCGGGAGAAGGGTACGAGCAGTACTTC. It yields the protein CASSLATGFLAGEGYEQYF. The gene calls are TRBV5-1 and TRBJ2-7, with TRBD2 identical over 9 bases. The CDR3 has 19 amino acids. Germline trimming cut 0 bases from V and 4 bases from J; bases unmatched to any gene: 17. Germline V lookup: CDR1 SGHRS, CDR2 YFSETQ.

This clonotype came up many times. The chain uses TRBV20-1 and TRBJ1-2; TRBD1 might be the D (6 bases). Germline V gene data show CDR1 as DFQATT and CDR2 as SNEGSKA (reference sequence). The CDR3 contains 12 residues. V was trimmed by 6 bases and J by 4 bases, leaving 12 bases between them. Here the CDR3 reads CSAETGPYGYTF. DNA for the CDR3: TGCAGTGCCGAAACAGGGCCCTATGGCTACACCTTC.

This clonotype occurred a few times. The chain has TRBV7-2 and TRBJ1-2, with 9 bases fitting TRBD1. Trimming took 7 bases from V and 4 from J; bases not matched to a gene: 4. This CDR3 contains 13 residues. CDR1 is SGHTA, CDR2 FQGNSA, per germline. The CDR3 region has the DNA TGTGCCAGCACCGAGGACAGGGGCTATGGCTACACCTTC. Amino acids: CASTEDRGYGYTF.

This clonotype turned up a few times. CDR3 region: CASSFGTGGLEQYF. The CDR3, as DNA: TGCGCCAGCAGCTTTGGGACAGGGGGCCTCGAGCAGTACTTC. The J gene is TRBJ2-7, the V gene TRBV5-1, with 12 bases that match TRBD1. The CDR3 runs to 14 residues. Trimming removed 2 bases from V and 6 bases from J; junction bases left unmatched: 3. CDR1 SGHRS and CDR2 YFSETQ come from the germline V gene. Combining the CDR3 with reference TRBV5-1 and TRBJ2-7 gives the whole variable domain KAGVTQTPRYLIKTRGQQVTLSCSPISGHRSVSWYQQTPGQGLQFLFEYFSETQRNKGNFPGRFSGRQFSNSRSEMNVSTLELGDSALYLCASSFGTGGLEQYFGPGTRLTVT.

With regard to this clonotype: One end of the junction varies from germline; a read error may be responsible. The CDR3 sequence: CASNLFETPPYEQYF. Here the CDR3 DNA reads TGTGCCAGCAACTTATTTGAGACGCCTCCCTACGAGCAGTACTTC. V is TRBV7-8 and J is TRBJ2-7; no clear D gene. Germline V gives CDR1 SGHVS, CDR2 FQNEAQ. The CDR3 has 15 residues.

The gene calls are TRBV2 and TRBJ2-5; 9 bases agree with TRBD1. Germline lookup yields CDR1 SNHLY and CDR2 FYNNEI. J gave up 10 bases and V 7 bases, and 10 bases lay outside the gene matches. The CDR3 consists of 13 residues. The CDR3 nucleotides read TGTGCCAGCAATGGACAGGGGAGGGGGATCCAGTACTTC. Translated, it gives CASNGQGRGIQYF.

A word on this clonotype: A much larger clone lies a single base off, so this may be a read error. V usage is TRBV7-9 and J usage is TRBJ2-7; D is ambiguous. CDR1 and CDR2 from the germline V gene are SEHNR and FQNEAQ (reference sequence). The V gene lost 2 bases and the J gene lost 2 bases, with 10 bases spanning the gap. There are 14 residues in the CDR3. The CDR3 loop is CASSLLGSAYEQYF. Here the CDR3 DNA reads TGTGCCAGCAGCTTATTGGGCTCAGCCTACGAGCAGTACTTC.

This clonotype appeared many times. The chain employs TRBV7-9 and TRBJ1-1, with D hard to call. The CDR3 is 13 amino acids. V was trimmed by 0 bases and J by 5 bases, leaving 7 bases between them. Germline assignment: CDR1 SEHNR and CDR2 FQNEAQ (reference sequence). The DNA of the CDR3 is TGTGCCAGCAGCTTAGCAAGTGAGACTGAAGCTTTCTTT. This encodes CASSLASETEAFF.